A selection of T cell receptor beta chains follows, all from one sample in a study of T cell responses to AZD1222 COVID-19 vaccine. The assay was immunoSEQ multiplex PCR, and TCRdb's table has in-frame clones only and misses some. The repertoire consists of about 180,000 clones, with 85% to 95% occurring once and the leading ten covering around 1%. The sample in question was peripheral blood, obtained 28 days after the second dose of the MenACWY control vaccine. The receptors shown here come from an adult who received the MenACWY meningococcal vaccine as a control. CDR3s include the opening cysteine and the closing phenylalanine or tryptophan. The D gene is left open where the match is weak. The listing skips clone size in some rows; elsewhere it reads once, few, many or a size class.

j_call,v_call,d_call,clone_size,cdr3_aa,cdr3_nt
TRBJ2-2,TRBV25-1,.,.,CASRPGRTGELFF,TGTGCCAGCAGGCCGGGCCGGACCGGGGAGCTGTTTTTT
TRBJ1-2,TRBV6-2/TRBV6-3,.,.,CASSSPVKGYTF,TGTGCCAGCAGTTCTCCAGTGAAGGGCTACACCTTC
TRBJ1-2,TRBV3-1/TRBV3-2,.,.,CASSQDIGRRYGYTF,TGTGCCAGCAGCCAAGATATCGGACGGAGGTATGGCTACACCTTC
TRBJ1-1,TRBV7-5,.,.,CVRSVRQGSNTEAFF,TGTGTCAGAAGCGTAAGACAGGGGTCGAACACTGAAGCTTTCTTT
TRBJ2-7,TRBV6-2/TRBV6-3,.,.,CASSYFTTLTYEQYF,TGTGCCAGCAGTTACTTCACTACCCTCACCTACGAGCAGTACTTC
TRBJ2-7,TRBV6-5,TRBD1,.,CASTNRDRGRYEQYF,TGTGCCAGCACCAACCGGGACAGGGGGCGGTACGAGCAGTACTTC
TRBJ1-1,TRBV5-1,.,.,CASSLGPNAEAFF,TGCGCCAGCAGCTTGGGACCCAACGCTGAAGCTTTCTTT
TRBJ2-5,TRBV15,TRBD2,.,CATSRGAGGRETQYF,TGTGCCACCAGCAGAGGGGCGGGGGGTAGAGAGACCCAGTACTTC
TRBJ1-1,TRBV18,.,.,CASSSQLWNTEAFF,TGTGCCAGCTCATCGCAACTTTGGAACACTGAAGCTTTCTTT
TRBJ2-5,TRBV7-7,.,.,CASSPPGPKETQYF,TGTGCCAGCAGCCCCCCCGGACCAAAAGAGACCCAGTACTTC
TRBJ1-2,TRBV5-1,.,.,CASSALDYGYTF,TGCGCCAGCAGCGCCCTGGACTATGGCTACACCTTC
TRBJ1-1,TRBV30,TRBD1,.,CAWGAKTGLNTEAFF,TGTGCCTGGGGGGCCAAGACAGGGCTGAACACTGAAGCTTTCTTT
TRBJ1-1,TRBV12-3/TRBV12-4,.,.,CASSNTRTEAFF,TGTGCCAGCAGTAATACGCGGACTGAAGCTTTCTTT
TRBJ1-6,TRBV30,TRBD1,.,CAWQPGQNNSPLHF,TGTGCCTGGCAACCGGGACAGAATAATTCACCCCTCCACTTT
TRBJ2-3,TRBV15,TRBD2,.,CATSRGLAGGTDTQYF,TGTGCCACCAGCAGAGGACTAGCGGGGGGGACAGATACGCAGTATTTT
TRBJ1-4,TRBV10-3,TRBD1,.,CAISESDRGFEKLFF,TGTGCCATCAGTGAGTCGGACAGGGGGTTTGAAAAACTGTTTTTT
TRBJ1-5,TRBV9,.,.,CASSVDGGEGQPQHF,TGTGCCAGCAGCGTAGACGGAGGGGAGGGACAGCCCCAGCATTTT
TRBJ1-6,TRBV6-6,.,.,CASSPTRENSPLHF,TGTGCCAGCAGTCCTACCCGGGAGAATTCACCCCTCCACTTT
TRBJ2-2,TRBV7-2,TRBD2,.,CASSSPGPGGGAGELFF,TGTGCCAGCAGCTCGCCGGGGCCTGGCGGGGGGGCCGGGGAGCTGTTTTTT
TRBJ1-1,TRBV6-1,.,once,CASSEPGVNTEAFF,TGTGCCAGCAGTGAGCCCGGCGTGAACACTGAAGCTTTCTTT
TRBJ1-6,TRBV12-3/TRBV12-4,.,.,CASRMGGPSPLHF,TGTGCCAGCAGAATGGGGGGGCCTTCACCCCTCCACTTT
TRBJ1-5,TRBV12-3/TRBV12-4,.,.,CASRDTTAQPQHF,TGTGCCAGCAGGGATACAACAGCTCAGCCCCAGCATTTT
TRBJ2-7,TRBV5-5,.,.,CASSQYQGLRDEQYF,TGTGCCAGCAGCCAATACCAGGGGCTTAGGGACGAGCAGTACTTC
TRBJ2-5,TRBV10-3,TRBD1,.,CAISTQGAGETQYF,TGTGCCATCAGTACTCAGGGGGCTGGAGAGACCCAGTACTTC
TRBJ1-5,TRBV4-2,.,few,CASSQGGIRSNQPQHF,TGTGCCAGCAGCCAAGGAGGCATTAGGTCTAATCAGCCCCAGCATTTT
TRBJ1-2,TRBV5-8,.,.,CASSLRMNYGYTF,TGTGCCAGCAGCTTGCGGATGAACTATGGCTACACCTTC
TRBJ2-2,TRBV19,TRBD2,.,CASSQRGTGTGELFF,TGTGCCAGTAGTCAGCGGGGGACGGGCACCGGGGAGCTGTTTTTT
TRBJ1-2,TRBV10-3,.,.,CAITGQLSSHYGYTF,TGTGCCATCACAGGACAACTTTCTTCCCACTATGGCTACACCTTC
TRBJ1-6,TRBV6-1,.,.,CASSEGARGSPLHF,TGTGCCAGCAGTGAGGGGGCTCGGGGTTCACCCCTCCACTTT
TRBJ1-3,TRBV6-5,.,.,CASSYGRGTGNTIYF,TGTGCCAGCAGTTACGGGCGGGGGACTGGAAACACCATATATTTT
TRBJ1-5,TRBV9,.,few,CASSVKTGGPQHF,TGTGCCAGCAGCGTGAAAACCGGGGGACCCCAGCATTTT
TRBJ2-5,TRBV5-4,.,.,CASSLAGTGTPKETQYF,TGTGCCAGCAGCTTGGCCGGGACTGGGACACCCAAAGAGACCCAGTACTTC
TRBJ2-7,TRBV28,.,few,CASSDPRGRGQYF,TGTGCCAGCAGTGACCCGCGGGGACGCGGGCAGTACTTC
TRBJ1-2,TRBV5-1,TRBD1,.,CASSSGTGGSNYGYTF,TGCGCCAGCAGCTCCGGGACAGGGGGCTCTAACTATGGCTACACCTTC
TRBJ1-6,TRBV4-1,.,.,CASSSGVGGTHSPLHF,TGCGCCAGCAGCAGTGGGGTCGGGGGAACCCATTCACCCCTCCACTTT
TRBJ2-3,TRBV7-2,TRBD1,once,CASSSDRGPDTQYF,TGTGCCAGCAGCTCGGACAGGGGGCCGGATACGCAGTATTTT
TRBJ1-1,TRBV7-8,.,.,CASSLSPSRNTEAFF,TGTGCCAGCAGCTTATCCCCGTCCCGGAACACTGAAGCTTTCTTT
TRBJ2-5,TRBV4-1,TRBD2,.,CASSQDGSGGLTQYF,TGCGCCAGCAGCCAAGACGGGTCGGGGGGTTTAACCCAGTACTTC
TRBJ1-4,TRBV12-3/TRBV12-4,.,.,CASRDNEKLFF,TGTGCCAGCAGGGATAATGAAAAACTGTTTTTT
TRBJ2-3,TRBV10-1,.,.,CASSGDGGTDTQYF,TGCGCCAGCAGTGGAGACGGGGGCACAGATACGCAGTATTTT
TRBJ1-4,TRBV30,.,once,CARAGGEKLFF,TGTGCCCGGGCGGGAGGTGAAAAACTGTTTTTT
TRBJ2-5,TRBV3-1/TRBV3-2,.,.,CASSRPTQETQYF,TGTGCCAGCAGCCGCCCGACCCAAGAGACCCAGTACTTC
TRBJ1-1,TRBV7-2,.,.,CASSLEGQMNTEAFF,TGTGCCAGCAGCTTAGAGGGGCAAATGAACACTGAAGCTTTCTTT
TRBJ1-4,TRBV27,.,.,CASSLWAGSFEKLFF,TGTGCCAGCAGTTTATGGGCAGGAAGTTTTGAAAAACTGTTTTTT
TRBJ2-7,TRBV6-5,.,.,CASSLGPFKGYEQYF,TGTGCCAGCAGCCTCGGCCCCTTTAAGGGATACGAGCAGTACTTC
TRBJ1-5,TRBV5-5,.,.,CASSFGPGSNQPQHF,.
TRBJ2-2,TRBV28,.,once,CASSSIGSTGELFF,TGTGCCAGCAGTTCCATAGGTAGCACCGGGGAGCTGTTTTTT
TRBJ2-3,TRBV6-4,TRBD2,.,CASRVAGGRDTQYF,TGTGCCAGCAGGGTAGCGGGGGGGCGAGATACGCAGTATTTT
TRBJ1-1,TRBV28,.,.,CASSPGGSAISEAFF,TGTGCCAGCAGCCCTGGGGGGTCCGCCATCTCTGAAGCTTTCTTT
TRBJ1-2,TRBV30,.,.,CAWSAQAYGYTF,TGTGCCTGGTCGGCACAGGCCTATGGCTACACCTTC
TRBJ1-5,TRBV2,.,.,CASSEAGGNQPQHF,TGTGCCAGCAGTGAGGCAGGCGGCAATCAGCCCCAGCATTTT
TRBJ1-2,TRBV19,.,.,CASSIVLGPRYGYTF,TGTGCCAGTAGTATAGTCCTCGGGCCTCGTTATGGCTACACCTTC
TRBJ1-5,TRBV19,.,.,CASSPRGQPQHF,TGTGCCAGTAGCCCTCGGGGGCAGCCCCAGCATTTT